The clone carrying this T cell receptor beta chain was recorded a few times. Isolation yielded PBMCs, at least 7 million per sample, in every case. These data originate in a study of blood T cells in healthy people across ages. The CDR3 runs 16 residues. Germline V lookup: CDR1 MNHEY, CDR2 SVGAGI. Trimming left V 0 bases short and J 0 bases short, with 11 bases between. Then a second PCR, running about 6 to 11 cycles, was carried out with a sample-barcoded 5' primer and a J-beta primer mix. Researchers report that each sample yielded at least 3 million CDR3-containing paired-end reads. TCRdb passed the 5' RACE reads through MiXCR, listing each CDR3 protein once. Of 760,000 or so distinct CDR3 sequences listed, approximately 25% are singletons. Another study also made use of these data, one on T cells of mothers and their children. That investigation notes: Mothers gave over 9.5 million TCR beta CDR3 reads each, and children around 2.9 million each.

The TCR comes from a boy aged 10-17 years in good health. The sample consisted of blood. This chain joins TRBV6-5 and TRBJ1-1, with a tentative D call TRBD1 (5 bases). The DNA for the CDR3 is TGTGCCAGCAGTTACTCGCGGGGGATGGTGAACACTGAAGCTTTCTTT. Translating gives CASSYSRGMVNTEAFF.